Below, 11 T cell receptor beta chains from the same sample are listed, as sequenced in a study of blood T cell repertoires in COVID-19 (dated by TCRdb to the early 2020s). The library was prepared using the immunoSEQ multiplex PCR assay. TCRdb holds this immuneACCESS table with in-frame rearrangements only. Some clones are missing; in checked studies, unresolved V genes explain under half, and the rest has no known cause. The sample records 300,000 to 350,000 clones, about 93% of which are singletons. The ten largest clones represent around 6.8% of the sample. Specimen: peripheral blood. The receptors here all came from a woman in her twenties or thirties with COVID-19, enrolled during active disease.

This rearrangement joins TRBV5-4 to TRBJ2-1; TRBD2 agrees at 15 bases. V lost 4 bases and J lost 13; bases outside the gene matches: 9. Germline CDR1 and CDR2: SGHNT and YYREEE (reference sequence). CDR3 length equals 15 residues. CDR3 sequence reads: CASSTRTSGRDVQFF. The CDR3 DNA reads as TGTGCCAGCAGCACCCGGACTAGCGGGAGGGATGTACAGTTCTTC.

V usage is TRBV5-1 and J usage is TRBJ2-1; TRBD2 aligns across 13 bases. The CDR3 is 17 residues long. Trimming cost V 0 bases and J 4 bases; bases outside gene matches: 4. In germline, CDR1 is SGHRS, CDR2 YFSETQ. CDR3 nucleotide sequence: TGCGCCAGCAGCTTGGCCACTAGCGGGAGGGATTACAATGAGCAGTTCTTC. This gives the protein CASSLATSGRDYNEQFF.

This clone was detected a few times. J is TRBJ2-2 and V is TRBV9, with D possibly being TRBD2 (6 bases). Trimming stripped 0 bases from V and 8 bases from J, with 17 bases between. This CDR3 contains 16 residues. CDR1 is SGDLS, CDR2 YYNGEE, per germline. Here the CDR3 DNA reads TGTGCCAGCAGCGTAGCTCTAACGGGAGTTTCGGGGGAGCTGTTTTTT. Translating it yields CASSVALTGVSGELFF. The whole variable domain, remainder taken from reference TRBV9 and TRBJ2-2, is DSGVTQTPKHLITATGQRVTLRCSPRSGDLSVYWYQQSLDQGLQFLIQYYNGEERAKGNILERFSAQQFPDLHSELNLSSLELGDSALYFCASSVALTGVSGELFFGEGSRLTVL.

The rearrangement uses TRBV3-1 (or the pseudogene TRBV3-2) and TRBJ1-4, with 9 bases aligning to TRBD1. J lost 7 bases, V lost 4 bases, and 7 bases had no gene match. The germline CDR1 and CDR2 sequences are LGHDT and YNNKEL (reference sequence). The length of the CDR3 is 15 residues. The CDR3 DNA reads as TGTGCCAGCAGCCTGAGGACAGGGGAGGGTGAAAAACTGTTTTTT. Translating it yields CASSLRTGEGEKLFF.

The rearrangement joins TRBV6-5 to TRBJ1-5; the D gene is possibly TRBD1 (5 bases). The CDR3 contains 16 residues. Germline V gene lookup returns CDR1 MNHEY and CDR2 SVGAGI. The V gene lost 3 bases and the J gene lost 1 base, with 13 bases spanning the gap. CDR3 amino acids: CASSYSREQSNQPQHF. The CDR3 DNA follows: TGTGCCAGCAGTTATAGCAGGGAACAAAGCAATCAGCCCCAGCATTTT.

The rearrangement uses TRBV5-4 and TRBJ2-3; a possible D gene is TRBD1 (5 bases). Germline lookup yields CDR1 SGHNT and CDR2 YYREEE (reference sequence). The CDR3 covers 15 residues. The V end was cut by 1 base, the J end by 4 bases, with 13 bases between. CDR3 nucleotide sequence: TGTGCCAGCAGCTTGAGGGGTCAGGGCGCAGATACGCAGTATTTT. Amino acids: CASSLRGQGADTQYF.

This chain connects TRBV29-1 to TRBJ2-7; D gene unclear. CDR1 and CDR2 from the germline V gene are SQVTM and ANQGSEA. The CDR3 length is 10 residues. The V gene lost 6 bases and the J gene lost 5 bases, with 8 bases spanning the gap. The CDR3 spells CSVQQNEQYF. For the CDR3, the DNA is TGCAGCGTCCAACAGAACGAGCAGTACTTC.

The chain uses TRBV5-1 and TRBJ2-1; 12 bases match TRBD2. With V trimmed by 0 bases and J by 3 bases, 4 bases remained unmatched. This CDR3 is 17 amino acids long. Per germline, CDR1 SGHRS and CDR2 YFSETQ. The CDR3, as DNA: TGCGCCAGCAGCTTGGGACTAGCGGGAGAAGGCTACAATGAGCAGTTCTTC. Its translation: CASSLGLAGEGYNEQFF. Variable domain in full (rest from reference TRBV5-1 and TRBJ2-1): KAGVTQTPRYLIKTRGQQVTLSCSPISGHRSVSWYQQTPGQGLQFLFEYFSETQRNKGNFPGRFSGRQFSNSRSEMNVSTLELGDSALYLCASSLGLAGEGYNEQFFGPGTRLTVL.

The chain carries TRBV11-3 and TRBJ2-2; the D gene is possibly TRBD1 (6 bases). Trimming shortened V by 1 base and J by 3 bases, and 12 bases separated the two germline ends. There are 16 residues in the CDR3. CDR1 is SGHNT, CDR2 YENEEA, per germline. DNA for the CDR3: TGTGCCAGCAGCTTAGGGCAGGGGCGAGACACCGGGGAGCTGTTTTTT. Translating gives CASSLGQGRDTGELFF.

The chain combines TRBV3-1 (or the pseudogene TRBV3-2) with TRBJ1-1; 8 bases fit TRBD1. J gave up 4 bases and V 4 bases, and 5 bases lay outside the gene matches. The V gene's germline CDR1 is LGHDT and CDR2 YNNKEL (reference sequence). The CDR3 length is 14 residues. As DNA, the CDR3 is TGTGCCAGCAGCCCAGGGGGCTTCGGCACTGAAGCTTTCTTT. Translation: CASSPGGFGTEAFF.

The chain uses TRBV24-1 and TRBJ1-5, with a weak D call TRBD1 (6 bases). The CDR3 is made up of 14 amino acids. V was clipped by 9 bases and J by 2 bases, with 13 bases between them. Germline V CDR1 and CDR2: KGHDR, SFDVKD. The CDR3 spells CATGGGGGNQPQHF. The CDR3 nucleotides read TGTGCCACCGGGGGAGGGGGAGGCAATCAGCCCCAGCATTTT.